This TCR beta chain was identified in a study of human T cells and chemical hapten exposure. This CDR3 has 13 residues. Germline V gene lookup returns CDR1 SSHAT and CDR2 FNYEAQ (reference sequence). Time point described: patch test 1, 2 weeks after DPC sensitization. Treatment here: therapeutic diphenylcyclopropenone sensitization with weekly scalp DPC. There are a few counts of this clonotype. An end of the junction differs from the germline gene, which may be a read error. Individual cDNA molecules (in the library) carried attached unique molecular identifiers. As handled by the study authors: The median was roughly 100,000 TCRs per sample, ranging about 20,000 to 690,600. TCRdb called the RACE reads again in MiXCR, with one record for every CDR3 protein. TCRdb, rather than the study authors, made the V and J calls. The table lists 85,000 or so distinct CDR3 sequences, about 11% of them singletons.

The rearrangement links TRBV7-7 to TRBJ2-3; D call uncertain. This specimen consisted of whole blood, obtained in connection with sensitization to the hapten diphenylcyclopropenone (DPC). The source is a woman in her forties or fifties with alopecia areata. Some clones in this sample may be carry-over from other donors' samples. Here the CDR3 DNA reads TGTGCTAGCAGCTTAGTAGCAGCAGATACGCAGTATTTT. It translates to CASSLVAADTQYF.